These 11 T cell receptor beta chains were sequenced from one sample in a study of blood T cell repertoires in COVID-19. The repertoire was sequenced with immunoSEQ multiplex PCR; TCRdb's copy has only in-frame clones and lacks some. This repertoire shows over 150,000 clones, roughly nine tenths found once; its top ten account for 0.5% to 0.55%. The sample was peripheral blood. These receptors were obtained from a man aged 50 to 60 with acute or convalescent COVID-19.

This CDR3 is CASSEWTSGSGELFF. The CDR3 coding sequence is TGTGCCAGCAGTGAATGGACTAGCGGGTCCGGGGAGCTGTTTTTT. The chain couples TRBV2 to TRBJ2-2, with 11 nucleotides matching TRBD2. The CDR3 loop spans 15 amino acids. Germline V lookup: CDR1 SNHLY, CDR2 FYNNEI. Trimming took 2 bases from V and 6 from J; bases not matched to a gene: 2.

V and J are TRBV7-9 and TRBJ1-4; the D is unclear. The germline V gene encodes CDR1 SEHNR and CDR2 FQNEAQ (reference sequence). CDR3 length: 14 amino acids. V gave up 3 bases and J gave up 5 bases, with 10 bases separating them. The CDR3 reads CASSFSQKNEKLFF. The CDR3 nucleotides read TGTGCCAGCAGCTTCTCACAGAAGAATGAAAAACTGTTTTTT. The full variable domain, its missing parts supplied by reference TRBV7-9 and TRBJ1-4, is DTGVSQNPRHKITKRGQNVTFRCDPISEHNRLYWYRQTLGQGPEFLTYFQNEAQLEKSRLLSDRFSAERPKGSFSTLEIQRTEQGDSAMYLCASSFSQKNEKLFFGSGTQLSVL.

The V and J genes are TRBV21-1 and TRBJ2-3; the table gives TRBD1 as D, unverified against the DNA. TRBV21-1 is an annotated pseudogene. The CDR3 contains 21 residues. Written as DNA, the CDR3 is TGTGCCAGCAGCAAAGAAGGGCATCCTCCCGGGCGGACAGGGAAGCAAGATACGCAGTATTTT. Amino acids: CASSKEGHPPGRTGKQDTQYF.

The chain couples TRBV7-9 to TRBJ1-4; 9 bases line up with TRBD1. The CDR3 totals 17 residues. Germline V gene sequence: CDR1 SEHNR, CDR2 FQNEAQ (reference sequence). The V segment lost 5 bases and the J segment 7 bases; nucleotides outside the gene matches: 14. CDR3 sequence reads: CASSPLWTGVRGEKLFF. The DNA of the CDR3 is TGTGCCAGCAGCCCTCTTTGGACAGGGGTCCGGGGTGAAAAACTGTTTTTT.

The chain links TRBV20-1 to TRBJ1-5; TRBD1 matches 8 bases. Trimming took 3 bases from V and 2 from J; bases not matched to a gene: 6. Per germline, CDR1 DFQATT and CDR2 SNEGSKA (reference sequence). The CDR3 is 15 residues long. Here the CDR3 DNA reads TGCAGTGCTAGTTACGTGACAGGGGGCAATCAGCCCCAGCATTTT. Translation: CSASYVTGGNQPQHF.

This rearrangement joins TRBV6-6 to TRBJ2-7; D gene unclear. The V end lost 8 bases, the J end lost 3 bases, and 11 bases lay between the germline ends. The germline V gene encodes CDR1 MNHNY and CDR2 SVGAGI (reference sequence). The CDR3 covers 12 residues. The DNA of the CDR3 is TGTGCCAGCGCTACGGTTGTCTACGAGCAGTACTTC. Its protein is CASATVVYEQYF.

This clone was detected once. The chain couples TRBV28 to TRBJ2-3, with D unclear. V shed 1 base and J shed 6 bases, with 14 bases lying between them. Germline loops: CDR1 MDHEN, CDR2 SYDVKM. The CDR3 length is 15 residues. CDR3 in DNA: TGTGCCAGCAGTTTATCCTTGGTTGTTGCGGATACGCAGTATTTT. It is translated as CASSLSLVVADTQYF.

The V call is TRBV4-3, the J call TRBJ1-6; the D is unclear. In germline, CDR1 is LGHNA, CDR2 YSLEER. The CDR3 is made up of 16 amino acids. With 0 bases removed from V and 5 bases from J, the gap between germline ends came to 11 bases. The CDR3 region has the DNA TGCGCCAGCAGCCAAGAAGTAGCATTAAATAATTCACCCCTCCACTTT. It specifies CASSQEVALNNSPLHF.

The chain uses TRBV7-9 and TRBJ2-1; D possibly corresponds to TRBD2 (5 bases). CDR1 and CDR2 (germline): SEHNR, FQNEAQ (reference sequence). V was clipped by 1 base and J by 1 base, with 8 bases between them. The CDR3 covers 15 residues. In DNA, the CDR3 is TGTGCCAGCAGCTTAGTAGCGTTATCCTACAATGAGCAGTTCTTC. Residues: CASSLVALSYNEQFF.

The V call is TRBV5-1, the J call TRBJ1-4; D might be TRBD1 (5 bases). The V and J ends lost 0 bases and 8 bases respectively, with 14 bases between them. Germline V gene data show CDR1 as SGHRS and CDR2 as YFSETQ. CDR3 length equals 15 residues. CDR3 coding DNA: TGCGCCAGCAGCTTGGAGGCGGGGGAATCGGAAAAACTGTTTTTT. Protein product: CASSLEAGESEKLFF.

The chain links TRBV28 to TRBJ2-7; TRBD1 matches at 10 bases. Looked up from germline, CDR1 is MDHEN and CDR2 is SYDVKM. The CDR3 runs to 14 residues. Trimming cost V 5 bases and J 2 bases; bases outside gene matches: 3. The CDR3 spells CASSVGTGAYEQYV. The CDR3 region has the DNA TGTGCCAGCAGTGTGGGGACAGGGGCCTACGAGCAGTACGTC.